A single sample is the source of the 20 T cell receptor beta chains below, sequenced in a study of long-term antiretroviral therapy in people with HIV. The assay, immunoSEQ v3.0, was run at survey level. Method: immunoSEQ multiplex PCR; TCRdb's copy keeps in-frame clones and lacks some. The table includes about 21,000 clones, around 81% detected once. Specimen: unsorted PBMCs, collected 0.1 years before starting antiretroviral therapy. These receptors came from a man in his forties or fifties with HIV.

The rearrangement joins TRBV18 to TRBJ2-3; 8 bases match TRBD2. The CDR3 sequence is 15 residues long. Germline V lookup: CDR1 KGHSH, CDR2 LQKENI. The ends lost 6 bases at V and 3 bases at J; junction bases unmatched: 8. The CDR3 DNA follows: TGTGCCAGCTCGAGCGGACTAGCAGGGACAGATACGCAGTATTTT. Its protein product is CASSSGLAGTDTQYF.

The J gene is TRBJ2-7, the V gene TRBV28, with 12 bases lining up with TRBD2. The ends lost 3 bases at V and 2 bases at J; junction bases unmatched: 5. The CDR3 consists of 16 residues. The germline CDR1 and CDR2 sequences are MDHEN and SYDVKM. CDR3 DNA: TGTGCCAGCAGTTTGGGACTAGCGGGCCTGCCCTACGAGCAGTACTTC. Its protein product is CASSLGLAGLPYEQYF. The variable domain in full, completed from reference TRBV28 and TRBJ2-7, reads DVKVTQSSRYLVKRTGEKVFLECVQDMDHENMFWYRQDPGLGLRLIYFSYDVKMKEKGDIPEGYSVSREKKERFSLILESASTNQTSMYLCASSLGLAGLPYEQYFGPGTRLTVT.

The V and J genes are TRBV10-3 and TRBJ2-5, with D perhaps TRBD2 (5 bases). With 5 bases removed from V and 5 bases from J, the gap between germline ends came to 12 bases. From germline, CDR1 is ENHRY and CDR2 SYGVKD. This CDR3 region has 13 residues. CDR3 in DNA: TGTGCCATCAGTCAGAGGACTTGGGAGACCCAGTACTTC. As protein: CAISQRTWETQYF.

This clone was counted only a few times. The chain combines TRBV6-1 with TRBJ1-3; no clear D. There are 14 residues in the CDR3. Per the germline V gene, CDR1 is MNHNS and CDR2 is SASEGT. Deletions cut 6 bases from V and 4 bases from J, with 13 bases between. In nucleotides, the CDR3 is TGTGCCAGCAGCCTCCTGTCGCGGGGAAACACCATATATTTT. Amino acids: CASSLLSRGNTIYF.

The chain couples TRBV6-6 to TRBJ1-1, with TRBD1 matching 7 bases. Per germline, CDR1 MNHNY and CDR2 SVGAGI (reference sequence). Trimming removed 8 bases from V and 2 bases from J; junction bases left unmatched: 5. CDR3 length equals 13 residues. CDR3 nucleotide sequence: TGTGCCAGCGCAGGGGGACAAAACACTGAAGCTTTCTTT. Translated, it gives CASAGGQNTEAFF.

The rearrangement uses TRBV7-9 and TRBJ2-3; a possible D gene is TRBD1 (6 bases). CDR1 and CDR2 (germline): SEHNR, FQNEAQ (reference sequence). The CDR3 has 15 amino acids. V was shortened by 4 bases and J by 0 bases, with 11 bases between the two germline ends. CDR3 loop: CASSSTGTSTDTQYF. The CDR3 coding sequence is TGTGCCAGCAGCTCTACAGGGACCAGCACAGATACGCAGTATTTT.

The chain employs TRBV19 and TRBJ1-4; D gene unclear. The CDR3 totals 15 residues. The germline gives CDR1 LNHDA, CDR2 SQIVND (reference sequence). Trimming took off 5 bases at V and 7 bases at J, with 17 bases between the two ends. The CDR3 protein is CASSPSSTLGEKLFF. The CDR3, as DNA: TGTGCCAGTAGTCCCTCCTCGACATTAGGTGAAAAACTGTTTTTT.

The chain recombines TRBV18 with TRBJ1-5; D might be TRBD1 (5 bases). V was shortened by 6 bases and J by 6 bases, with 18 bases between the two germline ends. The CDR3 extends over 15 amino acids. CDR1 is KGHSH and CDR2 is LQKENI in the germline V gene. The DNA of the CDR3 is TGTGCCAGCTCCCCAAAGGTAGGGGCCGGTCAGCCCCAGCATTTT. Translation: CASSPKVGAGQPQHF.

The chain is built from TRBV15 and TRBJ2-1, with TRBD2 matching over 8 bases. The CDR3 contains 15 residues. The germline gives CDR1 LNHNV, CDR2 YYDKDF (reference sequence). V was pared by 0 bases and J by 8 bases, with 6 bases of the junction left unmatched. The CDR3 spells CATSREPGLGHEQFF. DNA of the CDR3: TGTGCCACCAGCAGAGAACCGGGACTAGGTCATGAGCAGTTCTTC.

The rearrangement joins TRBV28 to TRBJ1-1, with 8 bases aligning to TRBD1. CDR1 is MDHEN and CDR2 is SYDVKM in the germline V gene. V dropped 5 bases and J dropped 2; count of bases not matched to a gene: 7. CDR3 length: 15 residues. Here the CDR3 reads CASSLTRGPNTEAFF. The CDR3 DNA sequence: TGTGCCAGCAGTCTCACCAGGGGGCCCAACACTGAAGCTTTCTTT.

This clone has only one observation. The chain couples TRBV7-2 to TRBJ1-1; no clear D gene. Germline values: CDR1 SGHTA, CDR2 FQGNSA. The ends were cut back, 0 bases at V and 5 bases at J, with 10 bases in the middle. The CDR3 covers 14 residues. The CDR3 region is CASSLATVRTEAFF. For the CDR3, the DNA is TGTGCCAGCAGCTTAGCAACGGTACGGACTGAAGCTTTCTTT.

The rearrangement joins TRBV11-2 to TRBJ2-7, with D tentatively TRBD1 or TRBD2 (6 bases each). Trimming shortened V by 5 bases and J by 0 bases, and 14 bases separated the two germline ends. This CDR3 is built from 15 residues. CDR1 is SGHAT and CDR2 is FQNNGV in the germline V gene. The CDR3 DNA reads TGTGCCAGCAGCCGAGGGGGGTCAAGCTCCTACGAGCAGTACTTC. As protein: CASSRGGSSSYEQYF.

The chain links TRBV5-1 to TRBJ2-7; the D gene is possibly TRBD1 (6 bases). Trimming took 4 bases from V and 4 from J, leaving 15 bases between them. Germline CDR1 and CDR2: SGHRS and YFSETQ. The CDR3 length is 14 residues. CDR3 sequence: CASSVRGLEYEQYF. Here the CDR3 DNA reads TGCGCCAGCAGCGTCAGGGGTTTAGAATACGAGCAGTACTTC.

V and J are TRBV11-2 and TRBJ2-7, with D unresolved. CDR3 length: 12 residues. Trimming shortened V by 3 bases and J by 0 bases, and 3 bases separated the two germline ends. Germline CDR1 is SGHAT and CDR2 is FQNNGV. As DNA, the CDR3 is TGTGCCAGCAGCTTCAGCTCCTACGAGCAGTACTTC. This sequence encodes CASSFSSYEQYF.

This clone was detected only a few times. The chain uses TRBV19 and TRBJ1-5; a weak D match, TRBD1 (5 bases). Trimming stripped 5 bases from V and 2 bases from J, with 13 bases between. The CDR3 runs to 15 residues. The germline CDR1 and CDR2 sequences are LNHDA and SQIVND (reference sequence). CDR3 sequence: CASSFRQGGNQPQHF. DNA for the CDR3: TGTGCCAGTAGTTTCCGCCAGGGCGGCAATCAGCCCCAGCATTTT.

The CDR3 bases are TGTGCCAGCAGCGTAGCTTCCGCTCCCTACGAGCAGTACTTC. Encoded protein: CASSVASAPYEQYF. The gene calls are TRBV9 and TRBJ2-7; D not resolved. Trimming removed 0 bases from V and 2 bases from J, with 9 bases in between. The CDR3 is made up of 14 amino acids. From germline, CDR1 is SGDLS and CDR2 YYNGEE.

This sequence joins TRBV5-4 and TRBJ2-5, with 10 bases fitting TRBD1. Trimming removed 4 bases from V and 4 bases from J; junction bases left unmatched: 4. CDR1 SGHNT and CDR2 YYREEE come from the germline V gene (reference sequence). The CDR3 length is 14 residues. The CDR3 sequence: CASSPDRGRETQYF. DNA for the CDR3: TGTGCCAGCAGCCCCGACAGGGGGCGAGAGACCCAGTACTTC.

The CDR3 nucleotides read TGTGCCAGCAGCCCCCAGAGTGGGGGCGGAAACACCATATATTTT. It is translated as CASSPQSGGGNTIYF. V is TRBV7-3 and J is TRBJ1-3, with a possible D match to TRBD1 (6 bases). The CDR3 totals 15 residues. Germline values: CDR1 SGHTA, CDR2 FQGTGA. V gave up 5 bases and J gave up 4 bases, with 15 bases separating them.

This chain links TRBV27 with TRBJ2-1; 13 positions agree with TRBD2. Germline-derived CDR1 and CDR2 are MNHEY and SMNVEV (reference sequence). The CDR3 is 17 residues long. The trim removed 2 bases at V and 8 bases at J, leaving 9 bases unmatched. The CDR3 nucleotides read TGTGCCAGCAGTTTACGTACCGGGACTAGCGGGGTAGATGAGCAGTTCTTC. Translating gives CASSLRTGTSGVDEQFF.

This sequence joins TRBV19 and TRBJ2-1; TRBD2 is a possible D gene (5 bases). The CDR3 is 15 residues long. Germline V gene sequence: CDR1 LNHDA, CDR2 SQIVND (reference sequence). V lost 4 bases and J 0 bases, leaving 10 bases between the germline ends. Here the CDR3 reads CASSSRGSSYNEQFF. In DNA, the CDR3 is TGTGCCAGTAGTAGTCGGGGAAGCTCCTACAATGAGCAGTTCTTC.